This TCR beta chain was sequenced for a study of blood T cells in healthy people across ages. Study results and caveats: Observed TCR beta diversity per million T cells went down as age went up. This fall followed a roughly linear course with age. Greater diversity and more naive CD4+ cells were seen in long-lived donors than in aged donors.

The study recruited healthy Caucasian donors from Russia who were aged about 6 to 100. This clonotype was picked up many times. Its specificity is unknown. It was with a sample-barcoded 5' primer and a J-beta primer mix that a second PCR of about 7 to 12 cycles was run. Sequencing yielded, for each sample, at least 2.5 million paired-end reads carrying CDR3. TCRdb re-called the 5' RACE reads with MiXCR, one entry per CDR3 protein. The data contain hundreds of thousands of distinct CDR3 sequences, 40% to 50% of them singletons. This CDR3 has 18 residues. Germline V gene lookup returns CDR1 MGHRA and CDR2 YSYEKL. The V end was cut by 0 bases, the J end by 6 bases, with 23 bases between.

The V gene is TRBV4-1, the J gene TRBJ1-1, with D maybe TRBD1 (6 bases). Sequencing was performed on blood. The receptor was derived from a man older than 75 in good health. DNA for the CDR3: TGCGCCAGCAGCCAAGACAGGGTGAACAGCGAAAGGGGGTCTGAAGCTTTCTTT. Amino acid sequence: CASSQDRVNSERGSEAFF.